This TCR beta chain was retrieved from a study of OX40 agonist ivuxolimab in advanced cancers. Data came from immunoSEQ multiplex PCR; TCRdb stores just in-frame clones and leaves some out. Among around 81,000 clones, around 80% were seen once, and the ten largest hold around 7%. Germline V lookup: CDR1 MNHEY, CDR2 SMNVEV (reference sequence). This CDR3 is built from 18 residues. The trim removed 8 bases at V and 9 bases at J, leaving 17 bases unmatched. This clone was seen a single time. The J gene is TRBJ2-1, the V gene TRBV27, with 15 bases matching TRBD2. The sequence derives from an adult with an advanced solid tumor such as melanoma, head and neck, liver or kidney cancer. Material: CD4+ or CD8+ T cells sorted from blood, obtained in a trial of the OX40 agonist ivuxolimab. The CDR3 nucleotides are TGTGCCAGCGGCCCCCAGCGGCGGACTAGCGGGAGGGCCGGTGAGCAGTTCTTC. Residues: CASGPQRRTSGRAGEQFF.